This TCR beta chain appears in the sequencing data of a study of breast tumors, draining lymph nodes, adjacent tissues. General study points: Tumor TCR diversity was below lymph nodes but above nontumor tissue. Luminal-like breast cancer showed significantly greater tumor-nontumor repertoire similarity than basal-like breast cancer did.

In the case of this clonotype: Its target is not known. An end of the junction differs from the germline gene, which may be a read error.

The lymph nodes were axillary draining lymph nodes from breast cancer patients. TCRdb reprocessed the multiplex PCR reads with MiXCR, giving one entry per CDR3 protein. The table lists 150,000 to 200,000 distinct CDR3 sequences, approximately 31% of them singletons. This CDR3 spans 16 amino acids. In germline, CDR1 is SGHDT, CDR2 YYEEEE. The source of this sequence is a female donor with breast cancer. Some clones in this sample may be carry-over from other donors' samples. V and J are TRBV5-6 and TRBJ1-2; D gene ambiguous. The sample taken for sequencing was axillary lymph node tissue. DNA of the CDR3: TGTGCCAGCAGCTCGGTCAGATCCGGCCATAGGTATGGCCACACCTTC. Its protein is CASSSVRSGHRYGHTF.